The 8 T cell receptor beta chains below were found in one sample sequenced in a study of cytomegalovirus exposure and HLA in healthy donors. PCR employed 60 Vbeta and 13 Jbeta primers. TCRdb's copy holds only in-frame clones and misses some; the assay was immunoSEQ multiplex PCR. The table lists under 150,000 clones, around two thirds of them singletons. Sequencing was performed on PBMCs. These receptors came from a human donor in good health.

The CDR3 loop reads CAWSVQGGSNQPQHF. The CDR3 DNA follows: TGTGCCTGGAGTGTCCAGGGGGGTAGCAATCAGCCCCAGCATTTT. The rearrangement links TRBV30 to TRBJ1-5, with 7 bases fitting TRBD1. Germline loops: CDR1 GTSNPN, CDR2 SVGIG (reference sequence). J gave up 0 bases and V 0 bases, and 2 bases lay outside the gene matches. This CDR3 has 15 residues.

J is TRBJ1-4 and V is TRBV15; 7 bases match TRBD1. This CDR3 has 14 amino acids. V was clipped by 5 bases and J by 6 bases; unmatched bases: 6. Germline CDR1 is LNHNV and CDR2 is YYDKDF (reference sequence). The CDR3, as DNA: TGTGCCACCAGCGCGGGACAGACCTATGAAAAACTGTTTTTT. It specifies CATSAGQTYEKLFF. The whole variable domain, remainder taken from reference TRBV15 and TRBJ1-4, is DAMVIQNPRYQVTQFGKPVTLSCSQTLNHNVMYWYQQKSSQAPKLLFHYYDKDFNNEADTPDNFQSRRPNTSFCFLDIRSPGLGDTAMYLCATSAGQTYEKLFFGSGTQLSVL.

The CDR3 sequence: CASSLGFSEQYF. CDR3 in DNA: TGCGCCAGCAGCCTCGGGTTTAGCGAGCAGTACTTC. This rearrangement joins TRBV4-3 to TRBJ2-7; D is uncertain. The CDR3 loop spans 12 amino acids. The germline gives CDR1 LGHNA, CDR2 YSLEER. Trimming removed 4 bases from V and 6 bases from J, with 10 bases in between.

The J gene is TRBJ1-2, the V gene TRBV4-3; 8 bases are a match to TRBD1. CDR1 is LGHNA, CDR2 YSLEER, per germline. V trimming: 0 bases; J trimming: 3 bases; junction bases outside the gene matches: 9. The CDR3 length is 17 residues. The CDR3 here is CASSQDPSGGRDYGYTF. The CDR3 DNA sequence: TGCGCCAGCAGCCAAGATCCGTCAGGGGGCAGGGACTATGGCTACACCTTC.

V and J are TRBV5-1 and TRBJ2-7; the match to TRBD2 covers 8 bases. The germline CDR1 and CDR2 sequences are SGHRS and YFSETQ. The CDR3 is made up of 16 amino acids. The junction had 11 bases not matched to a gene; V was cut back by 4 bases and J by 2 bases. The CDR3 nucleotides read TGCGCCAGCAGCCCCCTCGGGCGGGGGGTACCCTACGAGCAGTACTTC. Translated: CASSPLGRGVPYEQYF.

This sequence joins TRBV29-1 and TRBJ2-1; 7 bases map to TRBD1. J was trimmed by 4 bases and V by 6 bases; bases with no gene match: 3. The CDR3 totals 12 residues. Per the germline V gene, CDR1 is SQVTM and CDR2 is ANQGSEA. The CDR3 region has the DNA TGCAGCGTGGCACAGGGGTACAATGAGCAGTTCTTC. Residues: CSVAQGYNEQFF.

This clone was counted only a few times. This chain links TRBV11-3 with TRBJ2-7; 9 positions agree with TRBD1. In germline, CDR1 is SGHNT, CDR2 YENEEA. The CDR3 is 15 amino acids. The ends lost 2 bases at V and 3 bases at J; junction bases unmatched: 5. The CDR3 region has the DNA TGTGCCAGCAGCTTAAGGGACAGGGTCGGCTACGAGCAGTACTTC. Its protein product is CASSLRDRVGYEQYF.

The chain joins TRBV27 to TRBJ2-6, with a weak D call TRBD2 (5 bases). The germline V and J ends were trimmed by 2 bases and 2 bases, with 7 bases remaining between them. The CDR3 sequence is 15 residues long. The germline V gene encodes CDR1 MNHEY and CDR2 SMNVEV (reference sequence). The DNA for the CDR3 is TGTGCCAGCAGTTTAATCGGGGCTGGGGCCAACGTCCTGACTTTC. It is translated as CASSLIGAGANVLTF.